Detailed here is one TCR beta chain. Its antigen is not known. These data come from a study of tumor and adjacent non-tumor tissue in lung cancer. Study summary: There were about 12 adenocarcinoma, a couple of squamous cell carcinoma and 1 small cell lung cancer cases.

Germline CDR1 is SGHRS and CDR2 is YFSETQ. The CDR3 totals 12 residues. V lost 6 bases and J 11 bases, leaving 15 bases between the germline ends. General observations from the study: In normal lung, the top 100 clones were significantly more dominant than in tumor. Significantly higher TCR diversity was found in tumor than normal lung.

This sample's RNA came from whole unsorted tissue. More than 3 cm separated this lung sample from the edge of the tumor. Three rounds of nested PCR, following a modified ARM-PCR protocol, produced the TCRbeta library. One entry per CDR3 protein results from TCRdb running MiXCR on the multiplex PCR reads. The table shows 98,000 or so distinct CDR3 sequences, with roughly 78% occurring only once. Sample: distant non-tumor lung tissue. This sequence originates from a man between 60 and 75 years old with small cell lung cancer. This chain uses TRBV5-1 with TRBJ2-1, with a possible D match to TRBD1 (5 bases). CDR3 nucleotide sequence: TGCGCCAGCAACTCCGGACCAGGGAAGCAGTTCTTC. Translation gives CASNSGPGKQFF.